This T cell receptor beta chain originates from a study of T cells after yellow fever vaccination. The study, taken as a whole, reports: Across the CD4 and CD8 compartments, a small share of clonotypes was present in both.

Template switching by 5'RACE produced TCR cDNA, adding a universal primer site and UMIs. Via MiXCR, TCRdb re-called the 5' RACE reads, giving one row per CDR3 protein. The data hold a few hundred thousand distinct CDR3 sequences, with about 6.9% observed a single time. This clonotype was detected only a few times. Antigen specificity is unknown. CDR1 is DFQATT and CDR2 is SNEGSKA in the germline V gene (reference sequence). The V end lost 5 bases, the J end lost 0 bases, and 14 bases lay between the germline ends. There are 14 residues in the CDR3. The source material was PBMCs, sampled about 41 days after the first yellow fever vaccination. The chain recombines TRBV20-1 with TRBJ2-7; tentatively, D is TRBD2 (5 bases). The origin of this receptor is a man between 18 and 35 years old who received the YFV17D yellow fever vaccine. Here the CDR3 DNA reads TGCAGTGCTCAGGAACTAGAGATCTCCTACGAGCAGTACTTC. Translating gives CSAQELEISYEQYF.